A single sample gave rise to the 18 T cell receptor beta chains below, sequenced in a study of T cell repertoires in cytomegalovirus infection. Their specific antigens are unknown. One entry per CDR3 protein results from TCRdb running MiXCR on the reads. This table holds 650,000 to 900,000 distinct CDR3 sequences, 25% to 30% found once. This specimen was cultured CD8+ T cells from PBMCs, taken from culture after CMV antigen stimulation. The source of these receptors is a human donor in good health (CMV status not recorded). Some clones in this sample may be carry-over from other donors' samples.

This chain joins TRBV7-9 and TRBJ2-3; D tentatively fits TRBD1 or TRBD2 (5 bases each). The CDR3 is made up of 18 amino acids. V was cut by 4 bases and J by 0 bases, with 20 bases left in between. Germline-derived CDR1 and CDR2 are SEHNR and FQNEAQ (reference sequence). The DNA for the CDR3 is TGTGCCAGCAGCTCGCCTCCGGGGCTAGCTTTTAGCACAGATACGCAGTATTTT. Protein product: CASSSPPGLAFSTDTQYF. Full variable domain (rest looked up from reference TRBV7-9 and TRBJ2-3): DTGVSQNPRHKITKRGQNVTFRCDPISEHNRLYWYRQTLGQGPEFLTYFQNEAQLEKSRLLSDRFSAERPKGSFSTLEIQRTEQGDSAMYLCASSSPPGLAFSTDTQYFGPGTRLTVL.

This sequence joins TRBV24-1 and TRBJ2-1, with no clear D. CDR3 length equals 14 residues. Germline CDR1 reads KGHDR; CDR2 reads SFDVKD. V was trimmed by 5 bases and J by 5 bases, leaving 12 bases between them. The CDR3 loop reads CATSVTGYDNEQFF. Here the CDR3 DNA reads TGTGCCACCAGTGTCACCGGATACGACAATGAGCAGTTCTTC.

This sequence joins TRBV2 and TRBJ1-2; 8 nucleotides align to TRBD1. Germline V gene data show CDR1 as SNHLY and CDR2 as FYNNEI. V trimming: 8 bases; J trimming: 4 bases; junction bases outside the gene matches: 6. The CDR3 sequence is 13 residues long. CDR3 amino acids: CASVRQGTYGYTF. The CDR3 coding sequence is TGTGCCAGCGTCCGACAGGGGACCTATGGCTACACCTTC.

This clonotype was detected only a few times. The V and J genes are TRBV6-5 and TRBJ1-2; TRBD1 might be the D (6 bases). The V gene's germline CDR1 is MNHEY and CDR2 SVGAGI. V lost 0 bases and J 8 bases, leaving 16 bases between the germline ends. The CDR3 has 15 residues. The CDR3 DNA reads TGTGCCAGCAGTTACTCGAGGGGGACGGAGAGGGGCTACACCTTC. The encoded protein is CASSYSRGTERGYTF.

V is TRBV6-6 and J is TRBJ2-7, with D perhaps given as TRBD1 or TRBD2 (5 bases each). Germline CDR1 is MNHNY and CDR2 is SVGAGI (reference sequence). The CDR3 length is 14 residues. Trimming removed 2 bases at V and 2 bases at J, with 10 bases between. CDR3 sequence: CASSYGGDPYEQYF. The CDR3 nucleotides are TGTGCCAGCAGTTACGGGGGAGATCCCTACGAGCAGTACTTC.

The CDR3 sequence: CASRTRDRGRGTEAFF. The CDR3 region has the DNA TGTGCCAGCAGAACCCGGGACAGGGGGCGCGGCACTGAAGCTTTCTTT. The chain links TRBV6-5 to TRBJ1-1; TRBD1 agrees at 12 bases. The CDR3 is 16 residues long. Losses at the gene ends were 6 bases for V and 4 bases for J; bases not matched to a gene: 9. The V gene's germline CDR1 is MNHEY and CDR2 SVGAGI.

The V gene is TRBV19, the J gene TRBJ1-5; perhaps TRBD1 as D (5 bases). V was pared by 3 bases and J by 8 bases, with 20 bases between. The CDR3 covers 16 residues. The germline gives CDR1 LNHDA, CDR2 SQIVND (reference sequence). Written as DNA, the CDR3 is TGTGCCAGTAGTATCCGGGACGGTCTCCCCCTGGAGCCCCAGCATTTT. Amino acids: CASSIRDGLPLEPQHF.

This clonotype was seen ten or more times. The CDR3 loop reads CASSLRLAGSTDTQYF. CDR3 nucleotides: TGTGCCAGCAGCTTAAGACTAGCGGGGAGCACAGATACGCAGTATTTT. The chain uses TRBV12-3 or TRBV12-4 and TRBJ2-3; 11 nucleotides line up with TRBD2. V was clipped by 6 bases and J by 0 bases; unmatched bases: 5. The CDR3 spans 16 residues.

There are a few counts of this clonotype. The chain couples TRBV11-2 to TRBJ2-5; D is perhaps TRBD1 (5 bases). Germline assignment: CDR1 SGHAT and CDR2 FQNNGV. The V end lost 1 base, the J end lost 3 bases, and 12 bases lay between the germline ends. The CDR3 runs to 15 residues. This CDR3 is CASSLGLWGEETQYF. DNA for the CDR3: TGTGCCAGCAGCTTAGGTTTGTGGGGCGAAGAGACCCAGTACTTC.

The chain links TRBV12-3 or TRBV12-4 to TRBJ1-2, with unresolved D. This CDR3 region has 13 residues. V was pared by 6 bases and J by 9 bases, with 17 bases between. CDR3 sequence: CASSPLGKASYTF. DNA of the CDR3: TGTGCCAGCAGCCCCCTCGGCAAGGCAAGCTACACCTTC.

This clonotype was picked up a small number of times. V gene TRBV15 combines with J gene TRBJ1-2, with D perhaps TRBD1 (5 bases). The CDR3 length is 14 residues. Germline V gives CDR1 LNHNV, CDR2 YYDKDF (reference sequence). V lost 3 bases and J lost 4, with 12 bases in between. CDR3 sequence (DNA): TGTGCCACCAGCAGGGACATCCAAGGCTATGGCTACACCTTC. It specifies CATSRDIQGYGYTF.

This clonotype was seen a few times. The chain uses TRBV10-3 and TRBJ1-1; D may be TRBD1 (6 bases). The length of the CDR3 is 14 residues. Looked up from germline, CDR1 is ENHRY and CDR2 is SYGVKD. The germline V and J ends were trimmed by 2 bases and 4 bases, with 11 bases remaining between them. Here the CDR3 DNA reads TGTGCCATCAGTGAGAACAGGGCGGCCACTGAAGCTTTCTTT. Its protein product is CAISENRAATEAFF.

This clonotype showed up just a few times. The chain links TRBV7-3 to TRBJ2-1; D is tentatively TRBD1 or TRBD2 (5 bases each). V lost 3 bases, J lost 0 bases, and 12 bases lay in between. This CDR3 region has 16 residues. Germline V lookup: CDR1 SGHTA, CDR2 FQGTGA. CDR3 amino acids: CASSFRGGSSYNEQFF. The CDR3 DNA reads TGTGCCAGCAGCTTCCGTGGGGGAAGCTCCTACAATGAGCAGTTCTTC.

This clonotype was detected only a few times. The J gene is TRBJ2-2, the V gene TRBV6-2 or TRBV6-3, with 7 bases lining up with TRBD2. Trimming at V came to 2 bases and at J to 4 bases, leaving 7 bases not matched to a gene. This CDR3 comprises 16 residues. CDR1 MNHEY and CDR2 SVGEGT come from the germline V gene. The CDR3 loop is CASSYRPGGTTGELFF. The CDR3 DNA reads TGTGCCAGCAGTTACAGACCCGGGGGGACCACCGGGGAGCTGTTTTTT.

The V gene is TRBV10-2, the J gene TRBJ2-1; 10 bases line up with TRBD1. Trimming removed 7 bases from V and 3 bases from J; junction bases left unmatched: 3. This CDR3 region has 14 residues. The V gene's germline CDR1 is WSHSY and CDR2 SAAADI. CDR3 sequence: CASTRTGGYNEQFF. CDR3 DNA: TGCGCCAGCACCCGGACAGGGGGCTACAATGAGCAGTTCTTC.

This clonotype occurred a few times. The V and J genes are TRBV2 and TRBJ2-5; D remains unclear. Per germline, CDR1 SNHLY and CDR2 FYNNEI. V lost 2 bases to trimming and J lost 3 bases, with 4 bases between them. The CDR3 runs to 12 residues. The CDR3 DNA reads TGTGCCAGCAGTGAAAGGGAAGAGACCCAGTACTTC. Its protein product is CASSEREETQYF.

This clonotype was observed a few times. This sequence joins TRBV5-1 and TRBJ2-7, with TRBD1 as a possible D gene (6 bases). The germline gives CDR1 SGHRS, CDR2 YFSETQ. Trimming pared 1 base from V and 2 bases from J, leaving 22 bases between. The CDR3 loop spans 18 amino acids. The DNA of the CDR3 is TGCGCCAGCAGCTTGCGGGCAAGGACAGCCGAGAGAGCCTACGAGCAGTACTTC. It specifies CASSLRARTAERAYEQYF. Variable domain in full (rest from reference TRBV5-1 and TRBJ2-7): KAGVTQTPRYLIKTRGQQVTLSCSPISGHRSVSWYQQTPGQGLQFLFEYFSETQRNKGNFPGRFSGRQFSNSRSEMNVSTLELGDSALYLCASSLRARTAERAYEQYFGPGTRLTVT.

The gene calls are TRBV11-2 and TRBJ2-1; possibly TRBD2 for D (7 bases). The CDR3 has 16 amino acids. Germline-derived CDR1 and CDR2 are SGHAT and FQNNGV. The V end was cut by 7 bases, the J end by 2 bases, with 18 bases between. CDR3 region: CASTLNAGAPYNEQFF. For the CDR3, the DNA is TGTGCCAGCACCCTTAATGCGGGGGCCCCCTACAATGAGCAGTTCTTC.